This passage covers 14 T cell receptor beta chains from one sample sequenced in a study of cytomegalovirus exposure and HLA in healthy donors. PCR used 60 Vbeta primers and 13 Jbeta primers. Clones were sequenced by immunoSEQ multiplex PCR, and TCRdb holds only the in-frame ones, with some missing. This table holds 65,000 to 85,000 clones. Sequencing was done on a sample of PBMCs. All receptors come from a female donor in good health and CMV-seropositive.

The chain joins TRBV27 to TRBJ1-1, with D uncertain. V was cut by 6 bases and J by 5 bases, with 7 bases left in between. The germline V gene encodes CDR1 MNHEY and CDR2 SMNVEV (reference sequence). The CDR3 covers 11 residues. The CDR3 DNA sequence: TGTGCCAGCAGCCGAGGGACTGAAGCTTTCTTT. Its translation is CASSRGTEAFF.

The V and J genes are TRBV4-3 and TRBJ1-1, with D perhaps matching TRBD1 (6 bases). The CDR3 is 16 amino acids. Germline V gene data show CDR1 as LGHNA and CDR2 as YSLEER. V dropped 0 bases and J dropped 4 bases, with 15 bases sitting between them. CDR3 coding DNA: TGCGCCAGCAGCCAAGACCGTACGGGGGGCGGCACTGAAGCTTTCTTT. Encoded protein: CASSQDRTGGGTEAFF.

This sequence joins TRBV2 and TRBJ1-3; 8 bases align to TRBD1. J gave up 8 bases and V 6 bases, and 12 bases lay outside the gene matches. Germline values: CDR1 SNHLY, CDR2 FYNNEI. CDR3 size: 15 residues. CDR3 sequence reads: CASSRAGGAEDTIYF. DNA of the CDR3: TGTGCCAGCAGCCGTGCAGGGGGCGCGGAGGACACCATATATTTT.

The gene calls are TRBV19 and TRBJ1-1; TRBD1 agrees at 7 bases. The germline V gene encodes CDR1 LNHDA and CDR2 SQIVND (reference sequence). V trimming: 6 bases; J trimming: 1 base; junction bases outside the gene matches: 5. The CDR3 covers 14 residues. In nucleotides, the CDR3 is TGTGCCAGTAGAACCGGGACAGCGAACACTGAAGCTTTCTTT. Translating it yields CASRTGTANTEAFF.

The genes are TRBV7-2 and TRBJ2-1; D is possibly TRBD1 (5 bases). Looked up from germline, CDR1 is SGHTA and CDR2 is FQGNSA. The CDR3 runs 15 residues. V was cut by 2 bases and J by 8 bases, with 16 bases left in between. CDR3 in amino acids: CASSLLGGAADEQFF. In nucleotides, the CDR3 is TGTGCCAGCAGCTTACTAGGTGGGGCCGCGGATGAGCAGTTCTTC.

Written as DNA, the CDR3 is TGTGCCTGGAGCCCCGGACAGACGTACGAGCAGTACTTC. Its translation is CAWSPGQTYEQYF. This chain connects TRBV30 to TRBJ2-7; D may be TRBD1 (6 bases). Trimming removed 3 bases at V and 4 bases at J, with 13 bases between. Germline V gene lookup returns CDR1 GTSNPN and CDR2 SVGIG (reference sequence). The CDR3 consists of 13 residues.

This chain links TRBV7-9 with TRBJ2-7, with 15 bases lining up with TRBD2. The J segment lost 8 bases and the V segment lost 5 bases, leaving 4 bases of the junction unmatched. The CDR3 consists of 14 residues. CDR1 is SEHNR and CDR2 is FQNEAQ in the germline V gene (reference sequence). The CDR3 reads CASSPGLAGGQQYF. The CDR3 region has the DNA TGTGCCAGCAGCCCGGGACTAGCGGGGGGCCAGCAGTACTTC.

The chain joins TRBV29-1 to TRBJ2-7; D perhaps matches TRBD2 (7 bases). The V gene's germline CDR1 is SQVTM and CDR2 ANQGSEA. CDR3 length equals 14 residues. Trimming took off 1 base at V and 6 bases at J, with 16 bases between the two ends. The CDR3 sequence: CSVEGRGTPGEQYF. The CDR3 coding sequence is TGCAGCGTTGAAGGGCGGGGGACACCCGGCGAGCAGTACTTC.

V usage is TRBV27 and J usage is TRBJ2-1; 7 nucleotides match TRBD2. CDR1 MNHEY and CDR2 SMNVEV come from the germline V gene (reference sequence). The CDR3 totals 16 residues. Trimming took 5 bases from V and 4 from J; bases not matched to a gene: 11. In nucleotides, the CDR3 is TGTGCCAGCAGTCTTAGGACTAGAGGAGAATACAATGAGCAGTTCTTC. Translation gives CASSLRTRGEYNEQFF.

The chain has TRBV7-2 and TRBJ1-1, with D unresolved. The germline V gene encodes CDR1 SGHTA and CDR2 FQGNSA. This CDR3 has 14 amino acids. V lost 1 base to trimming and J lost 0 bases, with 6 bases between them. CDR3 loop: CASSLEELNTEAFF. DNA for the CDR3: TGTGCCAGCAGCTTAGAGGAGTTGAACACTGAAGCTTTCTTT.

The V gene is TRBV7-2, the J gene TRBJ1-5; weak D call: TRBD1 (6 bases). V lost 2 bases and J lost 0, with 11 bases in between. The germline gives CDR1 SGHTA, CDR2 FQGNSA. The CDR3 consists of 16 residues. The CDR3 region is CASSLTAGVSNQPQHF. The CDR3 region has the DNA TGTGCCAGCAGCTTAACGGCAGGGGTTAGCAATCAGCCCCAGCATTTT.

V usage is TRBV18 and J usage is TRBJ2-5, with TRBD1 identical over 7 bases. TRBJ2-7 explains the end of the DNA better; the J call may be wrong. The CDR3 spans 14 residues. Germline V lookup: CDR1 KGHSH, CDR2 LQKENI. CDR3 loop: CASSRGQNVYEQYF. DNA for the CDR3: TGTGCCAGCTCACGGGGACAGAATGTATACGAGCAGTACTTC.

CDR3 DNA: TGTGCCAGCAGCTTGAGGGGGAGAGGAGAAACCGGGGAGCTGTTTTTT. Its protein product is CASSLRGRGETGELFF. The rearrangement uses TRBV5-6 and TRBJ2-2; maybe TRBD1 (6 bases). The CDR3 is made up of 16 amino acids. Per the germline V gene, CDR1 is SGHDT and CDR2 is YYEEEE. V was pared by 1 base and J by 5 bases, with 15 bases between. Using reference TRBV5-6 and TRBJ2-2 for the parts outside the CDR3, the full variable domain is DAGVTQSPTHLIKTRGQQVTLRCSPKSGHDTVSWYQQALGQGPQFIFQYYEEEERQRGNFPDRFSGHQFPNYSSELNVNALLLGDSALYLCASSLRGRGETGELFFGEGSRLTVL.

The chain recombines TRBV30 with TRBJ1-1, with D unresolved. The CDR3 consists of 12 residues. Germline CDR1 and CDR2: GTSNPN and SVGIG (reference sequence). V lost 3 bases and J 0 bases, leaving 5 bases between the germline ends. CDR3 protein: CAWSLMNTEAFF. The CDR3 DNA sequence: TGTGCCTGGAGCTTAATGAACACTGAAGCTTTCTTT.